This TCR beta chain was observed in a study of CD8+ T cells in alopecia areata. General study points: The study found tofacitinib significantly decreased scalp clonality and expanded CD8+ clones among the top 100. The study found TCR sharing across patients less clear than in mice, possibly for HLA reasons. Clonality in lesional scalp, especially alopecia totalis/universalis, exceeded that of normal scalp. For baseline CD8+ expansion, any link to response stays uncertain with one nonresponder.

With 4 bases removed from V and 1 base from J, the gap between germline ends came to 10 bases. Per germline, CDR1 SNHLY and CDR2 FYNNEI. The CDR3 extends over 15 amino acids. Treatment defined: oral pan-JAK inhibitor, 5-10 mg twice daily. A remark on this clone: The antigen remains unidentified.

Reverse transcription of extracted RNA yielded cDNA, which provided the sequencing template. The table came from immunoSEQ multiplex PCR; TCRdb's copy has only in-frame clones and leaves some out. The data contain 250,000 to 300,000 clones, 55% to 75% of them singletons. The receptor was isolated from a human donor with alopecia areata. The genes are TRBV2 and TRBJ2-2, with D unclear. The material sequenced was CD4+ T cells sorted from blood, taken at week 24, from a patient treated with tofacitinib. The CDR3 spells CASSGAKGNTGELFF. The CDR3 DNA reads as TGTGCCAGCAGTGGGGCTAAGGGGAACACCGGGGAGCTGTTTTTT. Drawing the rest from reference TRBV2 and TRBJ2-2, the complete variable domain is EPEVTQTPSHQVTQMGQEVILRCVPISNHLYFYWYRQILGQKVEFLVSFYNNEISEKSEIFDDQFSVERPDGSNFTLKIRSTKLEDSAMYFCASSGAKGNTGELFFGEGSRLTVL.